This T cell receptor (beta chain) was documented in a study of cytomegalovirus exposure and HLA in healthy donors. Whole-study context: Earlier work reported 117 million unique TCR beta sequences from 180 million or so T cells. General study points: Looking again later, the authors saw that most CMV-associated TCR beta chains seemed HLA-restricted.

A multiplex PCR was run with 60 Vbeta primers and 13 Jbeta primers. Clones were read by immunoSEQ multiplex PCR, and TCRdb kept only the in-frame ones, dropping some. The sample comprises 170,000 or so clones, around four fifths of which are singletons, and 1% rests with the top ten. Regarding this clone: What it binds is not known.

This receptor was taken from a woman aged 50 to 65 in good health and CMV-seropositive. The specimen sequenced was PBMCs.

The CDR3 region is CASSISFREELNTGELFF. CDR3 nucleotides: TGTGCCAGTAGTATCAGTTTCCGGGAAGAACTTAACACCGGGGAGCTGTTTTTT. The rearrangement links TRBV19 to TRBJ2-2; TRBD2 might be the D (5 bases). Looked up from germline, CDR1 is LNHDA and CDR2 is SQIVND (reference sequence). With 3 bases removed from V and 2 bases from J, the gap between germline ends came to 19 bases. The CDR3 runs to 18 residues.